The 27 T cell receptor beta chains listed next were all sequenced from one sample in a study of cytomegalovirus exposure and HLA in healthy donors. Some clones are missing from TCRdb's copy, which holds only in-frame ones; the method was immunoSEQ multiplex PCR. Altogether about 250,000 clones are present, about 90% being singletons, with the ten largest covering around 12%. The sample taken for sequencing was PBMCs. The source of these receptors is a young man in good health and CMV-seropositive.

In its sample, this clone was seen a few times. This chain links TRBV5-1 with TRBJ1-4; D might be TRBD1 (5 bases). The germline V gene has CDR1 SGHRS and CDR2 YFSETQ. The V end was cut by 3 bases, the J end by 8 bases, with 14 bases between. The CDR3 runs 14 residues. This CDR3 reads CASSSRDGREKLFF. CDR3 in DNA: TGCGCCAGCAGCTCCAGGGACGGAAGGGAAAAACTGTTTTTT.

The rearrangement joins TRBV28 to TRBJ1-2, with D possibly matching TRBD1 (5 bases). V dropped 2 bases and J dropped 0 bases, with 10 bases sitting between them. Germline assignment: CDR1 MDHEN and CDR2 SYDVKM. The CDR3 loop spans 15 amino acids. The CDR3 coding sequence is TGTGCCAGCAGTTTAATACAGGAAGCTAACTATGGCTACACCTTC. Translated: CASSLIQEANYGYTF.

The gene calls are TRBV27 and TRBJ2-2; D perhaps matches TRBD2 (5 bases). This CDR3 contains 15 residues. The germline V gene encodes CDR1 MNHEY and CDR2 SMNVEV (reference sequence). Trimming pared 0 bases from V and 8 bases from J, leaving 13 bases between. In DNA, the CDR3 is TGTGCCAGCAGTTTATCCCCGGTCCCGGGGGGGGAGCTGTTTTTT. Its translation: CASSLSPVPGGELFF.

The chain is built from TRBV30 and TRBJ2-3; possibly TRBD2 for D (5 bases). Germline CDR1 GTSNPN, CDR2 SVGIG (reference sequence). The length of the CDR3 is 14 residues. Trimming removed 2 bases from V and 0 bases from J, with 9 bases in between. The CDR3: CAWSSGSSTDTQYF. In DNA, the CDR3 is TGTGCCTGGAGTTCGGGGTCTAGCACAGATACGCAGTATTTT.

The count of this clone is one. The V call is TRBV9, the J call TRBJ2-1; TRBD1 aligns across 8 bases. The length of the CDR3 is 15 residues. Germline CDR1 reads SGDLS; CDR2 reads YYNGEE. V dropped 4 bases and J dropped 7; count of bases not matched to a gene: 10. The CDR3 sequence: CASSTSDRVLNEQFF. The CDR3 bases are TGTGCCAGCAGCACATCGGACAGGGTCTTGAATGAGCAGTTCTTC.

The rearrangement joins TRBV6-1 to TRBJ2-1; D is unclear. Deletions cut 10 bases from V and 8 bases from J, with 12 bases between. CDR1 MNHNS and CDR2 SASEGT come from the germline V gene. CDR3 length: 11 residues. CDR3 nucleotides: TGTGCCATCAGGACGAACGATGAGCAGTTCTTC. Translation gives CAIRTNDEQFF.

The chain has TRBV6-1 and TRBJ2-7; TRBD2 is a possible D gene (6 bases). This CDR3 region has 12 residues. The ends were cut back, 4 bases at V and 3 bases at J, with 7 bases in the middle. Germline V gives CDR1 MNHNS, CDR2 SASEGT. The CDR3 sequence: CASSVSGYEQYF. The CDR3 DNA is TGTGCCAGCAGTGTTAGCGGCTACGAGCAGTACTTC.

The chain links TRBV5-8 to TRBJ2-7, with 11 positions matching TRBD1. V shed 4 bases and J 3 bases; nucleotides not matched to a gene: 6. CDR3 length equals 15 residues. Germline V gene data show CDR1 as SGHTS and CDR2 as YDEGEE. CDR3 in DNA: TGTGCCAGCAGCAGGACAGGGGGCGGGTACTACGAGCAGTACTTC. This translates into CASSRTGGGYYEQYF. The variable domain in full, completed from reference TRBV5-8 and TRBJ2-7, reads EAGVTQSPTHLIKTRGQQATLRCSPISGHTSVYWYQQALGLGLQFLLWYDEGEERNRGNFPPRFSGRQFPNYSSELNVNALELEDSALYLCASSRTGGGYYEQYFGPGTRLTVT.

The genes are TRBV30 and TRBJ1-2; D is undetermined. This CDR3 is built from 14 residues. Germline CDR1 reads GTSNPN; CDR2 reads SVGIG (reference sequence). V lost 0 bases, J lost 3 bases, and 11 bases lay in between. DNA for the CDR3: TGTGCCTGGAGTGTACTTTGGGTAGACTATGGCTACACCTTC. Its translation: CAWSVLWVDYGYTF.

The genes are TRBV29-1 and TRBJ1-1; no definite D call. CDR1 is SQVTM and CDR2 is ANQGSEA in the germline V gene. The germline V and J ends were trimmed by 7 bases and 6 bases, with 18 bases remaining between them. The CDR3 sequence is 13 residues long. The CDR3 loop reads CSAREGETPEAFF. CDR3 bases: TGCAGCGCCCGGGAAGGTGAAACGCCTGAAGCTTTCTTT.

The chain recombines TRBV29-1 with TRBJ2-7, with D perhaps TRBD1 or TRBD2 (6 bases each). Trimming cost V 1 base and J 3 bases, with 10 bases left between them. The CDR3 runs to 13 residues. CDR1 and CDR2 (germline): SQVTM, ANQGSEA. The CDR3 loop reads CSVEGGAFYEQYF. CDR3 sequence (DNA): TGCAGCGTTGAAGGGGGGGCCTTCTACGAGCAGTACTTC.

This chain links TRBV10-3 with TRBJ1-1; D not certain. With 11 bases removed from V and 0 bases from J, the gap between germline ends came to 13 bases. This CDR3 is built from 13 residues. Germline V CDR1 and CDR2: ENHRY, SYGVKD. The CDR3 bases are TGTGCCGCGAAATTGGACCTGAACACTGAAGCTTTCTTT. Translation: CAAKLDLNTEAFF.

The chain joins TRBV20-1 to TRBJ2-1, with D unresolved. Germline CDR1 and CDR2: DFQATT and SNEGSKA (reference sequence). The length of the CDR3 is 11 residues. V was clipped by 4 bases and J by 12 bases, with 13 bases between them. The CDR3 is CSATYADGQFF. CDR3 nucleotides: TGCAGTGCTACTTACGCAGATGGGCAGTTCTTC.

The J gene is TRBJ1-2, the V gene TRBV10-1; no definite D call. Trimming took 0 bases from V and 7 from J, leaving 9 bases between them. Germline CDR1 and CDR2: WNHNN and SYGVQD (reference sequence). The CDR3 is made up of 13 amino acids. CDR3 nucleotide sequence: TGCGCCAGCAGTGAGTCTAGGACCCGTGGCTACACCTTC. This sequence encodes CASSESRTRGYTF.

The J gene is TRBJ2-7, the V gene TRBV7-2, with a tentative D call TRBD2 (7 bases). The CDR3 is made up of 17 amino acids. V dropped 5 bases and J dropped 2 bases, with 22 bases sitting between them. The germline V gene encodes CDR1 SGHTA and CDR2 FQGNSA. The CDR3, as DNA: TGTGCCAGCAGCCTTGGACTAGGGGGAGGCCTAGCCTACGAGCAGTACTTC. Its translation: CASSLGLGGGLAYEQYF.

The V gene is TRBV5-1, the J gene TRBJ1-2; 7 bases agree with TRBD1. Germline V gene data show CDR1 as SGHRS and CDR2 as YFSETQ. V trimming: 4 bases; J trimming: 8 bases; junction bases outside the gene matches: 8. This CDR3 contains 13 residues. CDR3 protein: CASSRDRVGGYTF. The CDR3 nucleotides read TGCGCCAGCAGCAGAGACAGGGTGGGAGGCTACACCTTC.

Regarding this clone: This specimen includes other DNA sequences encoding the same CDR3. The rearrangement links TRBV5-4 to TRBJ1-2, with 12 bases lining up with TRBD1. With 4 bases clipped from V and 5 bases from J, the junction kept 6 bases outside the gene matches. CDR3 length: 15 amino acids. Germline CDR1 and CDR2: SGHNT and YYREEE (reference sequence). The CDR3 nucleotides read TGTGCCAGCAGCCCGGGACAGGGGGCCGATTATGGCTACACCTTC. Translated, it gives CASSPGQGADYGYTF.

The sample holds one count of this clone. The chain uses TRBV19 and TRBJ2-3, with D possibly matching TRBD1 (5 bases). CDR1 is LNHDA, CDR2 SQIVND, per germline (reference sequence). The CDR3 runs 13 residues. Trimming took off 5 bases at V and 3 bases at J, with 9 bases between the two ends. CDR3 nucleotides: TGTGCCAGTAGTCCAGGACAAACAGATACGCAGTATTTT. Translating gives CASSPGQTDTQYF.

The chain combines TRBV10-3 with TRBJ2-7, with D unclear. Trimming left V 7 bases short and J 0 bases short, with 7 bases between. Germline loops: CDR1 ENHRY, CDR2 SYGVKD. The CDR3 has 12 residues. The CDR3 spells CAIIGSSYEQYF. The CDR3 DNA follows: TGTGCCATCATAGGTAGCTCCTACGAGCAGTACTTC.

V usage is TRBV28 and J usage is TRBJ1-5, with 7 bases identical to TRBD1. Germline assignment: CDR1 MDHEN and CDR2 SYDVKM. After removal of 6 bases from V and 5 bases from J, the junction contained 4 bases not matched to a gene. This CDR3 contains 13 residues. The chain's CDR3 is CASRGQNYQPQHF. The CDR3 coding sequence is TGTGCCAGCAGGGGACAGAATTATCAGCCCCAGCATTTT. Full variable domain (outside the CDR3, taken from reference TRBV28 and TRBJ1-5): DVKVTQSSRYLVKRTGEKVFLECVQDMDHENMFWYRQDPGLGLRLIYFSYDVKMKEKGDIPEGYSVSREKKERFSLILESASTNQTSMYLCASRGQNYQPQHFGDGTRLSIL.

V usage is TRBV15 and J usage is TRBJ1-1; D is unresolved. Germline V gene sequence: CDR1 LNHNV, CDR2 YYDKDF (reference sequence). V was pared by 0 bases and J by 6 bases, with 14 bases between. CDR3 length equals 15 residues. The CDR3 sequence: CATSRDGLSDAEAFF. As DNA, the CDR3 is TGTGCCACCAGCAGAGATGGTCTTTCGGATGCTGAAGCTTTCTTT.

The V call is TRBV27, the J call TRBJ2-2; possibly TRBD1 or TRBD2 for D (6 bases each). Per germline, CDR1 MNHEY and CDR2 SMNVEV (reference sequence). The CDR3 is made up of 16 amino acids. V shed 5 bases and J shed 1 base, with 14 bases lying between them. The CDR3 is CASSPPGAGNTGELFF. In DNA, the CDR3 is TGTGCCAGCAGTCCCCCGGGGGCCGGGAACACCGGGGAGCTGTTTTTT.

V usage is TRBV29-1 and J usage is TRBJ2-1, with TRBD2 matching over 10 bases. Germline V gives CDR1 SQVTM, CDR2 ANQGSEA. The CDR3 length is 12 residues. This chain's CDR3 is CSGLAVHNEQFF. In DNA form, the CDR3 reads TGCAGTGGACTAGCGGTCCACAATGAGCAGTTCTTC.

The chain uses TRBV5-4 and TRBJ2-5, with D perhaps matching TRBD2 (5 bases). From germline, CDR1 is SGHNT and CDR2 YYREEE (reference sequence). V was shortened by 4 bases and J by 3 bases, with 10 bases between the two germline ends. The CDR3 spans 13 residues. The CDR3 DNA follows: TGTGCCAGCAGCCGCGGAGGAGAAGAGACCCAGTACTTC. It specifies CASSRGGEETQYF.

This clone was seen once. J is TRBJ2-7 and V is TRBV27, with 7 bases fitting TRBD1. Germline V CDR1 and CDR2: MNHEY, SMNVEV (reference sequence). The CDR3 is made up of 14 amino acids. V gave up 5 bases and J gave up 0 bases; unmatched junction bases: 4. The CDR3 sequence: CASSLTGSSYEQYF. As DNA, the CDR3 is TGTGCCAGCAGTCTGACAGGGAGCTCCTACGAGCAGTACTTC.

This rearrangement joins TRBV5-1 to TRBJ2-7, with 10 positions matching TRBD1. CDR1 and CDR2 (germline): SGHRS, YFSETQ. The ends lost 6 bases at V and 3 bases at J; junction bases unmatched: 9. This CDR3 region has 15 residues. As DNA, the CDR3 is TGCGCCAGCACTAATTCGGGACAGGGGCACTACGAGCAGTACTTC. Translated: CASTNSGQGHYEQYF. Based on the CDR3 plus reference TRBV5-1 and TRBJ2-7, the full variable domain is KAGVTQTPRYLIKTRGQQVTLSCSPISGHRSVSWYQQTPGQGLQFLFEYFSETQRNKGNFPGRFSGRQFSNSRSEMNVSTLELGDSALYLCASTNSGQGHYEQYFGPGTRLTVT.

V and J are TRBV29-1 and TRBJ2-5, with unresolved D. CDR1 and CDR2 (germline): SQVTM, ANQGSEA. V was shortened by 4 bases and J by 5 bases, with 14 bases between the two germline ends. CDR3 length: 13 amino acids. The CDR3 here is CSVVGRFGETQYF. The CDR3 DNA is TGCAGCGTTGTAGGAAGGTTTGGGGAGACCCAGTACTTC.